This T cell receptor (beta chain) was retrieved from a study of cytomegalovirus exposure and HLA in healthy donors. On the study more broadly: A preliminary data release comprised 80 million to 95 million unique TCRs obtained from HLA-typed donors.

Concerning this clone: The antigen is not known.

The PCR had 60 Vbeta and 13 Jbeta primers. Only in-frame clones appear in the TCRdb table, and some are missing; sequencing was by immunoSEQ multiplex PCR. The data show around 130,000 clones, over 70% seen once. Study findings and constraints: Only CMV serostatus was available as immune exposure information. Highest at DRB1 and lowest at HLA-C, TCR association rates differed among HLA loci in a later analysis. Researchers counted around 180 TCR beta chains as cytomegalovirus-associated.

Germline V gene sequence: CDR1 MDHEN, CDR2 SYDVKM. The length of the CDR3 is 13 residues. The material sequenced was PBMCs. The sequence derives from a woman in her thirties or forties in good health and CMV-seronegative. V and J are TRBV28 and TRBJ2-5; perhaps TRBD1 as D (5 bases). With the DNA end fitting TRBJ2-7 better, the J assignment may be wrong. The CDR3 reads CASSLPGIHEQYF. The CDR3 DNA reads as TGTGCCAGCAGTTTGCCAGGGATCCACGAGCAGTACTTC.